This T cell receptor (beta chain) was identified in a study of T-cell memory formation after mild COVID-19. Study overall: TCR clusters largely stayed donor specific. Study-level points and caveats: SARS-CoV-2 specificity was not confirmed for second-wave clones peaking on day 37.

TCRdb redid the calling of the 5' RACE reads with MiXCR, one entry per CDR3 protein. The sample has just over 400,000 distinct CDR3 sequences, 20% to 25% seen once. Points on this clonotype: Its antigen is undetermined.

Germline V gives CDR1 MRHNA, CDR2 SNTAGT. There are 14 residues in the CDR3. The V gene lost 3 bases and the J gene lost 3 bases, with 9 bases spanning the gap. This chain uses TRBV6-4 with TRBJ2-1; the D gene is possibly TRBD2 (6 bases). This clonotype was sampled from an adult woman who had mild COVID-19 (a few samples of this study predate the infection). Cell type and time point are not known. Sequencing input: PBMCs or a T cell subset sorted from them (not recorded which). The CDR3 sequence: CASSEGGDYNEQFF. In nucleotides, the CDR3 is TGTGCCAGCAGTGAAGGCGGGGACTACAATGAGCAGTTCTTC.